Listed below are T cell receptor beta chains from one sample, sequenced in a study of blood T cell repertoires in COVID-19. Assay: immunoSEQ multiplex PCR; the TCRdb copy retains only in-frame clones and omits some. The sample holds 300,000 to 350,000 clones; roughly nine tenths are singletons and the top ten take roughly 2.3%. The sample consisted of peripheral blood. Receptors originate from a man aged 18 to 29 with active or convalescent COVID-19. The CDR3 runs from the conserved cysteine through the conserved F or W. The order of the fields is J gene, V gene, clone size, D gene, CDR3 DNA, CDR3 protein. A D gene is named only where the DNA matches it firmly. Size values are once, few and many counts, or a class for expanded clones, and some rows have none.

TRBJ1-5	TRBV21-1	.	.	TGTGCCAGCAGCAAAAAACCGGGACAGGGGTCCCATCAGCCCCAGCATTTT	CASSKKPGQGSHQPQHF
TRBJ1-1	TRBV19	.	.	TGTGCCAGTAGTAATGCGGGTAACACTGAAGCTTTCTTT	CASSNAGNTEAFF
TRBJ2-4	TRBV11-1	.	TRBD1	TGTGCCAGCACCCCAACAGGGGAAAACATTCAGTACTTC	CASTPTGENIQYF
TRBJ1-1	TRBV29-1	.	.	TGCAGCGTTGGACACCCGAACACTGAAGCTTTCTTT	CSVGHPNTEAFF
TRBJ2-3	TRBV7-2	.	TRBD2	TGTGCCAGCAGTAAGCGGGGGCTCGCAGATACGCAGTATTTT	CASSKRGLADTQYF
TRBJ2-5	TRBV5-6	.	.	TGTGCCAGCAAAACTACAGGTCGGAGAGAAGAGACCCAGTACTTC	CASKTTGRREETQYF
TRBJ2-2	TRBV11-2	once	TRBD2	TGTGCCAGCAGTCTCACTGGCGGGGGGTTAACCGGGGAGCTGTTTTTT	CASSLTGGGLTGELFF
TRBJ1-1	TRBV5-1	.	.	TGCGCCAGCAGCTTGGCCCCCGGACAGAAAATGAACACTGAAGCTTTCTTT	CASSLAPGQKMNTEAFF
TRBJ2-1	TRBV24-1	once	TRBD1	TGTGCCACCAGTGATACAGGGGCCGCTGCTTACAATGAGCAGTTCTTC	CATSDTGAAAYNEQFF
TRBJ2-7	TRBV7-8	few	TRBD2	TGTGCCAGCAGCTCTCGGACTAGCGGGTTTACCTACGAGCAGTACTTC	CASSSRTSGFTYEQYF
TRBJ2-7	TRBV9	.	TRBD1	TGTGCCAGCAGCTTTGGACAGGCTAACTCCTACGAGCAGTACTTC	CASSFGQANSYEQYF
TRBJ2-1	TRBV7-9	.	TRBD2	TGTGCCAGCAGCTTAGGGTCTAGCGGGTATGAGCAGTTCTTC	CASSLGSSGYEQFF
TRBJ1-5	TRBV6-2/TRBV6-3	.	.	TGTGCCAGCAGTTACTCGAGGGGGGGTCGGTATCAGCCCCAGCATTTT	CASSYSRGGRYQPQHF
TRBJ2-7	TRBV2	few	.	TGTGCCAGCATCCGGGACTCAGGCTACGAGCAGTACTTC	CASIRDSGYEQYF